The sequence of this T cell receptor beta chain was determined in a study of cytomegalovirus exposure and HLA in healthy donors. Remarks on this clone: Its target is not known.

Study results and caveats: Per a prior analysis, the majority of TCR beta V segments were productive roughly 87% or roughly 30% of the time. In a later analysis, compared with equally common non-associated chains, HLA-associated beta chains were more expanded. For TCR beta chains, V- and J-gene trimming was later linked to a missense DCLRE1C variant. Most TCR sequences were rare, but some public TCRs occurred in many donors.

Primers included in the PCR were 60 Vbeta and 13 Jbeta primers. The table came from immunoSEQ multiplex PCR; TCRdb's copy has only in-frame clones and leaves some out. The sample holds approximately 220,000 clones, nearly 80% seen once. Germline lookup yields CDR1 SGHAT and CDR2 FQNNGV. Trimming stripped 4 bases from V and 4 bases from J, with 8 bases between. The CDR3 runs 12 residues. Input material: PBMCs. The chain combines TRBV11-2 with TRBJ2-7; the D gene is possibly TRBD1 (6 bases). This receptor was obtained from a man between 18 and 35 years old in good health and CMV-seronegative. The CDR3 coding sequence is TGTGCCAGCAGCTCCCAGGGGTACGAGCAGTACTTC. Its translation: CASSSQGYEQYF.